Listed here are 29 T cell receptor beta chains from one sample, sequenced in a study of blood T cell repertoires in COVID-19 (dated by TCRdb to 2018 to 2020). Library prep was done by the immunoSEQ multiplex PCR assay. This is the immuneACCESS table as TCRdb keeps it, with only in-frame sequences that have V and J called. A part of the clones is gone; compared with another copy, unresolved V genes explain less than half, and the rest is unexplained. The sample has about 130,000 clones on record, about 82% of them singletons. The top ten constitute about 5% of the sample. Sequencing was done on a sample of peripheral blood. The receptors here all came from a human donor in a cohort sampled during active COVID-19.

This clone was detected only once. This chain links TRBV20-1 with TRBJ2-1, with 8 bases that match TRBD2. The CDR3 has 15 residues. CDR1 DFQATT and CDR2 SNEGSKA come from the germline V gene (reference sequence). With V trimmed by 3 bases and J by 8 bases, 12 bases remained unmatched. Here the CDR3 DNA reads TGCAGTGCTAGTCTTATAAGCGGGAGTTCGCATGAGCAGTTCTTC. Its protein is CSASLISGSSHEQFF.

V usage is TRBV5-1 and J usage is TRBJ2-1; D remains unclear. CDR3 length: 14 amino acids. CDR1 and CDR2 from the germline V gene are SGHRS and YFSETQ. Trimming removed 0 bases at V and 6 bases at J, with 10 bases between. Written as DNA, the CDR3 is TGCGCCAGCAGCTTGGAACTAAGCGCCAATGAGCAGTTCTTC. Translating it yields CASSLELSANEQFF.

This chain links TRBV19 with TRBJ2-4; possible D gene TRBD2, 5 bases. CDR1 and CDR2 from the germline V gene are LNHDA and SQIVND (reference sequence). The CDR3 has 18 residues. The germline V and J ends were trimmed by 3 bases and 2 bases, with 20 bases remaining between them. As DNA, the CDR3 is TGTGCCAGTAGTATTGTGGCGGGCGCCGCCCCTACCAAAAACATTCAGTACTTC. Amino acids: CASSIVAGAAPTKNIQYF.

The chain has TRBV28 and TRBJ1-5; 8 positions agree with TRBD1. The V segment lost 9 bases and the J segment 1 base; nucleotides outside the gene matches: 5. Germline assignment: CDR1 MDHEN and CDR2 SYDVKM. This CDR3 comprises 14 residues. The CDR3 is CARDRGISNQPQHF. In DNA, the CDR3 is TGTGCCAGAGACAGGGGTATAAGCAATCAGCCCCAGCATTTT.

CDR3: CAISEAVQVAGGNNEQFF. CDR3 DNA sequence: TGTGCCATCAGTGAAGCCGTTCAGGTAGCGGGAGGGAACAATGAGCAGTTCTTC. This chain links TRBV10-3 with TRBJ2-1, with 11 bases lining up with TRBD2. CDR3 length: 18 residues. Looked up from germline, CDR1 is ENHRY and CDR2 is SYGVKD. V lost 3 bases to trimming and J lost 5 bases; unmatched junction nucleotides: 12.

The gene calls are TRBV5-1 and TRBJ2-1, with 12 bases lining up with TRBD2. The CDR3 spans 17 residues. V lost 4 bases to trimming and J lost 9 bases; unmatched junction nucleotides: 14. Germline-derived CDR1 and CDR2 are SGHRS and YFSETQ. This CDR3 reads CASSLLETSGSSGEQFF. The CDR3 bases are TGCGCCAGCAGCCTTTTGGAGACTAGCGGGAGCTCTGGTGAGCAGTTCTTC.

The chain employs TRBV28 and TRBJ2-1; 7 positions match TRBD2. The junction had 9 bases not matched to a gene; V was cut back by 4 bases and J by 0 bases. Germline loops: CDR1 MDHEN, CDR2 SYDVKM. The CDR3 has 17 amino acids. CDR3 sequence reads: CASSSPAGTNSYNEQFF. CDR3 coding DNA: TGTGCCAGCAGTTCGCCCGCCGGGACTAACTCCTACAATGAGCAGTTCTTC.

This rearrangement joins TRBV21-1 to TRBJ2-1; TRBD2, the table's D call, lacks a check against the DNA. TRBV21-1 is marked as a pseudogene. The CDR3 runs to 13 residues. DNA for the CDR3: TGTGCCAGCAGCGGTGACTCTCACAATGAGCAGTTCTTC. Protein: CASSGDSHNEQFF.

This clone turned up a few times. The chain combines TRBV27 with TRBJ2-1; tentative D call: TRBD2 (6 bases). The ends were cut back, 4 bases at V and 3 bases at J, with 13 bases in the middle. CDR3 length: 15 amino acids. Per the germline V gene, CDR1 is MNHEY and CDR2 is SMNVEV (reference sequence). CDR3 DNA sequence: TGTGCCAGCAGTTCGCGGGACTTAAACTACAATGAGCAGTTCTTC. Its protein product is CASSSRDLNYNEQFF.

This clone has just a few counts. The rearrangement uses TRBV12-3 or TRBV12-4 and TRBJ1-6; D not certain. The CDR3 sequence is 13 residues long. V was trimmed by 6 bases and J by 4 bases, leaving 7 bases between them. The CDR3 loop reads CASRLQYNSPLHF. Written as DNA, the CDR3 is TGTGCCAGCAGGTTACAATATAATTCACCCCTCCACTTT.

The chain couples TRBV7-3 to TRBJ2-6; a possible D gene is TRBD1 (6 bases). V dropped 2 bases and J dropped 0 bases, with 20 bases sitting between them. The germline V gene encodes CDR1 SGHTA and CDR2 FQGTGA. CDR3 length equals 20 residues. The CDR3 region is CASSLYRVGKPYSGANVLTF. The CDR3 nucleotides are TGTGCCAGCAGCTTATACAGGGTCGGTAAACCCTACTCTGGGGCCAACGTCCTGACTTTC. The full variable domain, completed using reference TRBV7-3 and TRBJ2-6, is GAGVSQTPSNKVTEKGKYVELRCDPISGHTALYWYRQSLGQGPEFLIYFQGTGAADDSGLPNDRFFAVRPEGSVSTLKIQRTERGDSAVYLCASSLYRVGKPYSGANVLTFGAGSRLTVL.

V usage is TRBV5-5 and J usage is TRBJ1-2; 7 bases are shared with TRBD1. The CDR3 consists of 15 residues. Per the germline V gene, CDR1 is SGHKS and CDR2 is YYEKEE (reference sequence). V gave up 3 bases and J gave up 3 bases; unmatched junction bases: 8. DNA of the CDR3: TGTGCCAGCAGCTCACAGGGGCGCGCTGACTATGGCTACACCTTC. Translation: CASSSQGRADYGYTF.

The CDR3 loop reads CASSPGTPNEQFF. The CDR3 DNA follows: TGTGCCAGCTCACCCGGGACTCCCAATGAGCAGTTCTTC. This chain uses TRBV18 with TRBJ2-1, with D perhaps matching TRBD2 (6 bases). Trimming removed 3 bases at V and 6 bases at J, with 9 bases between. From germline, CDR1 is KGHSH and CDR2 LQKENI. The CDR3 runs to 13 residues. Looking up the rest from reference TRBV18 and TRBJ2-1 gives the full variable domain: NAGVMQNPRHLVRRRGQEARLRCSPMKGHSHVYWYRQLPEEGLKFMVYLQKENIIDESGMPKERFSAEFPKEGPSILRIQQVVRGDSAAYFCASSPGTPNEQFFGPGTRLTVL.

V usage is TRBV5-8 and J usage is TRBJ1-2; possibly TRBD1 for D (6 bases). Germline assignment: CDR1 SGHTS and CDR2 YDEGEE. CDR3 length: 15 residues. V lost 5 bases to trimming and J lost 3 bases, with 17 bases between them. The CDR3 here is CASRRGQSGYYGYTF. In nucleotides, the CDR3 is TGTGCCAGCAGGCGTGGACAGAGCGGCTACTATGGCTACACCTTC.

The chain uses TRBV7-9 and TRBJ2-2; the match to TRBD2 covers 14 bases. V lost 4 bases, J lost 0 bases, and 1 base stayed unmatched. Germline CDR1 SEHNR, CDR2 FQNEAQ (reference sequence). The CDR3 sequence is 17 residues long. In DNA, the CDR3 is TGTGCCAGCAGCTGGGGACTAGCGGGAGCGAACACCGGGGAGCTGTTTTTT. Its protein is CASSWGLAGANTGELFF.

DNA of the CDR3: TGCGCCAGCAGCCCCGGGACAGGGATGCCACCCCTCCACTTT. Its protein is CASSPGTGMPPLHF. The chain combines TRBV5-1 with TRBJ1-6; 9 positions match TRBD1. With 4 bases clipped from V and 11 bases from J, the junction kept 7 bases outside the gene matches. The CDR3 length is 14 residues. Germline CDR1 reads SGHRS; CDR2 reads YFSETQ.

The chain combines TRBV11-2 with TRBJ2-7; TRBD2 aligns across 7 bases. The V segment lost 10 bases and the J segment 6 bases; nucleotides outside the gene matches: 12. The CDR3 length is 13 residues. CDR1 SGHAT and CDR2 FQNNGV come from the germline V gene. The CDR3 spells CATPSGGGAEQYF. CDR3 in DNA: TGTGCCACCCCCTCGGGGGGAGGGGCCGAGCAGTACTTC. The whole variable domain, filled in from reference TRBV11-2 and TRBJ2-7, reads EAGVAQSPRYKIIEKRQSVAFWCNPISGHATLYWYQQILGQGPKLLIQFQNNGVVDDSQLPKDRFSAERLKGVDSTLKIQPAKLEDSAVYLCATPSGGGAEQYFGPGTRLTVT.

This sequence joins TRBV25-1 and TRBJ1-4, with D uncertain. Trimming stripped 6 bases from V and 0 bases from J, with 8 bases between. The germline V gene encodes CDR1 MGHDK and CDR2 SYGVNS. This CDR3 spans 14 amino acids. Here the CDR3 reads CASSRVATNEKLFF. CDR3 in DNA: TGTGCCAGCAGCCGGGTCGCAACTAATGAAAAACTGTTTTTT.

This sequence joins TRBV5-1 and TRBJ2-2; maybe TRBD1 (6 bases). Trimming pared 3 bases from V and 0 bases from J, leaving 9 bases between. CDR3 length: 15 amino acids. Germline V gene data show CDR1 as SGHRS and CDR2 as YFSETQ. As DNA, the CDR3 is TGCGCCAGCAGCTGGACAGTCGCGAACACCGGGGAGCTGTTTTTT. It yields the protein CASSWTVANTGELFF.

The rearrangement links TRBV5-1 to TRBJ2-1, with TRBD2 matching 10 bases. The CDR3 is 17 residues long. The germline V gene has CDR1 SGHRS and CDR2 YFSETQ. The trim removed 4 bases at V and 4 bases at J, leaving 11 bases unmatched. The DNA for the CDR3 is TGCGCCAGCAGCACCTCCGCTAGCGGGAGAGAGTACAATGAGCAGTTCTTC. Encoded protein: CASSTSASGREYNEQFF.

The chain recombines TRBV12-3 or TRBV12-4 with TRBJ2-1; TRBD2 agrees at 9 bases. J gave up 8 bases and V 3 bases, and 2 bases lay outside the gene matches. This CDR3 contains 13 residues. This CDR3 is CASSFIAGDEQFF. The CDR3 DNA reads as TGTGCCAGCAGTTTTATAGCGGGAGATGAGCAGTTCTTC.

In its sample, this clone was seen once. The CDR3 bases are TGTGCCAGCGGCCTTAATGGGGGGGACAATCAGCCCCAGCATTTT. Amino acids: CASGLNGGDNQPQHF. This chain joins TRBV2 and TRBJ1-5, with D possibly matching TRBD1 (5 bases). Between the trimmed V and J ends, which lost 8 bases and 3 bases, there was a span of 17 bases. This CDR3 region has 15 residues. Germline V gives CDR1 SNHLY, CDR2 FYNNEI.

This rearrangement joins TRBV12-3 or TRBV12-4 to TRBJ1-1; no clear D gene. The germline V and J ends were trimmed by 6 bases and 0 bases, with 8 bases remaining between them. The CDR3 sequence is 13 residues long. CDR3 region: CASSPGVNTEAFF. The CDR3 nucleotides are TGTGCCAGCAGCCCCGGAGTGAACACTGAAGCTTTCTTT.

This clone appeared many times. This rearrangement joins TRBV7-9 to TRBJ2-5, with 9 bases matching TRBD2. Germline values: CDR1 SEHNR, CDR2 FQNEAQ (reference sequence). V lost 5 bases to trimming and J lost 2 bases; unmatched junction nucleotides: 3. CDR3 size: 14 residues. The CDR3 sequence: CASSMAGGQETQYF. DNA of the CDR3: TGTGCCAGCAGCATGGCGGGGGGGCAAGAGACCCAGTACTTC.

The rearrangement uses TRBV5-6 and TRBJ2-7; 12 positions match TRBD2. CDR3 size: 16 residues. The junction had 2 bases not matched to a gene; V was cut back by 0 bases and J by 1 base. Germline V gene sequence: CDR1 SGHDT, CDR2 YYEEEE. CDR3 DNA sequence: TGTGCCAGCAGCTTGGATGGGACTAGCGGGTCCTACGAGCAGTACTTC. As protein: CASSLDGTSGSYEQYF.

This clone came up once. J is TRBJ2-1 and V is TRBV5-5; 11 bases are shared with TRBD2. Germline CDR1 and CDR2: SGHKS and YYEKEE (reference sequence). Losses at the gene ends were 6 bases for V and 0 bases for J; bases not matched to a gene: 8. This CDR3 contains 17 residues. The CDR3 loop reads CASMGGLAGFSYNEQFF. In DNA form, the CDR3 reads TGTGCCAGCATGGGAGGACTAGCGGGCTTCTCCTACAATGAGCAGTTCTTC.

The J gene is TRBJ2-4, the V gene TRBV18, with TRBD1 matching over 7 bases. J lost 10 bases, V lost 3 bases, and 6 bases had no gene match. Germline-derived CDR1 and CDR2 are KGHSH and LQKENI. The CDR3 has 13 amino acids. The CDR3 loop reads CASSPSDRVIQYF. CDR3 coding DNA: TGTGCCAGCTCACCGTCTGACAGGGTTATTCAGTACTTC.

In nucleotides, the CDR3 is TGTGCCAGCAGCTTAGGGGGACAGGGGGAGTTCGAGACCCAGTACTTC. This codes for CASSLGGQGEFETQYF. V usage is TRBV7-3 and J usage is TRBJ2-5, with 11 bases identical to TRBD1. Germline CDR1 is SGHTA and CDR2 is FQGTGA. The length of the CDR3 is 16 residues. Trimming at V came to 2 bases and at J to 5 bases, leaving 7 bases not matched to a gene.

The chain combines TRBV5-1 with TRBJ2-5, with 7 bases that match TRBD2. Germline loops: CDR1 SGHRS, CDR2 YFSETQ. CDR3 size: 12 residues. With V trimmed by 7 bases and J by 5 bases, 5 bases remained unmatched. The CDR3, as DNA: TGCGCCAGCGGGAGGGATCAGGAGACCCAGTACTTC. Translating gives CASGRDQETQYF.